These 3 T cell receptor beta chains were all obtained from the same sample, sequenced in a study of response to subunit inactivated influenza vaccine (dated by TCRdb to between 2018 and 2020). The library was generated by RT-PCR. The sequencing machine was an Illumina HiSeq 2500. The raw public reads went through TCRdb reprocessing: fastp at Q25, MiXCR clone calling, in-frame beta chains kept. Rows with one shared CDR3 protein collapse into an entry with the most common genes and DNA. The sample table contains over 750,000 distinct CDR3 sequences; only one count was recorded for 21% of them. Of the sample, 10% to 13% is held by the ten largest clones. The source material was PBMCs from blood, sampled 5 days after vaccination. The receptor source for this set is a middle-aged man who received an inactivated influenza vaccine. Donor details come from another sample of the same person, matched by shared clones.

This clonotype came up a few times. V gene TRBV6-2 or TRBV6-3 combines with J gene TRBJ2-7; D may correspond to TRBD1 or TRBD2 (5 bases each). Looked up from germline, CDR1 is MNHEY and CDR2 is SVGEGT. V lost 5 bases to trimming and J lost 2 bases, with 10 bases between them. CDR3 size: 13 residues. This CDR3 reads CASSGDLPYEQYF. The DNA for the CDR3 is TGTGCCAGCAGTGGGGACCTCCCCTACGAGCAGTACTTC.

The chain combines TRBV5-1 with TRBJ2-1, with TRBD2 matching 10 bases. Germline V lookup: CDR1 SGHRS, CDR2 YFSETQ. The CDR3 spans 18 residues. After removal of 4 bases from V and 1 base from J, the junction contained 11 bases not matched to a gene. The CDR3 bases are TGCGCCAGCAGCCCCGCCCTGCTAGCGGGAGTTTCCTACAATGAGCAGTTCTTC. Amino acids: CASSPALLAGVSYNEQFF.

The chain employs TRBV12-3 or TRBV12-4 and TRBJ2-5; D unresolved. The V gene lost 8 bases and the J gene lost 0 bases, with 7 bases spanning the gap. The CDR3 extends over 12 amino acids. The CDR3: CASVENQETQYF. The DNA of the CDR3 is TGTGCCAGCGTGGAGAACCAAGAGACCCAGTACTTC.